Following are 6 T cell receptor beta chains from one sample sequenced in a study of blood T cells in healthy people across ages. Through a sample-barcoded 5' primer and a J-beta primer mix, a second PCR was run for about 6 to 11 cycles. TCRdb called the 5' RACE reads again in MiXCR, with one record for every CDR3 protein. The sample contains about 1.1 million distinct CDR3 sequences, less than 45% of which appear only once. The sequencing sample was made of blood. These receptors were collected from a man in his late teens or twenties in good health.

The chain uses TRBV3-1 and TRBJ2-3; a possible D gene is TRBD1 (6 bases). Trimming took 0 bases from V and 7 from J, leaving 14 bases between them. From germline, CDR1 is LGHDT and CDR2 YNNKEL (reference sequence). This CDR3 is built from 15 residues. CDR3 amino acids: CASSQDVQGTYTQYF. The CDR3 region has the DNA TGTGCCAGCAGCCAAGACGTCCAGGGGACCTATACGCAGTATTTT.

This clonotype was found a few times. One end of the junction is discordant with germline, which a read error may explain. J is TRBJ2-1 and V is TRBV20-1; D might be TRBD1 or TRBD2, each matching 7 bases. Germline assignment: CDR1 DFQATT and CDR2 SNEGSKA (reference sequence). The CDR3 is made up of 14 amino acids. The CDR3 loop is CSATRGGRNNERFF. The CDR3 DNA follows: TGCAGTGCTACCAGGGGGGGCCGTAACAATGAGCGGTTCTTC.

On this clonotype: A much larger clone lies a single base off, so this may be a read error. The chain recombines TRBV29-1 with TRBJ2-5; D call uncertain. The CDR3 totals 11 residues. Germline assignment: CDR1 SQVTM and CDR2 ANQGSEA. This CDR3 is CSVGSQEAQYF. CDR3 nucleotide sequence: TGCAGCGTTGGCAGCCAAGAGGCCCAGTACTTC.

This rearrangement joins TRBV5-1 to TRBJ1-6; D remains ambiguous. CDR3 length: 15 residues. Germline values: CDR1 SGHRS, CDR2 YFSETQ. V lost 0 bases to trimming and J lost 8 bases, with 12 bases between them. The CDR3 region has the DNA TGCGCCAGCAGCTTGGTTGGAGGGAAAGATTCACCCCTCCACTTT. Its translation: CASSLVGGKDSPLHF. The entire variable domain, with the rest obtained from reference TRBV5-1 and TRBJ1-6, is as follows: KAGVTQTPRYLIKTRGQQVTLSCSPISGHRSVSWYQQTPGQGLQFLFEYFSETQRNKGNFPGRFSGRQFSNSRSEMNVSTLELGDSALYLCASSLVGGKDSPLHFGNGTRLTVT.

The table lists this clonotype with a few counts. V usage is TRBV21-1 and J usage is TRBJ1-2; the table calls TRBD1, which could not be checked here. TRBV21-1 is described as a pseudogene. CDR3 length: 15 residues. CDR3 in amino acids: CASSRPRGGNYGYTF. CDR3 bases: TGTGCCAGCAGCCGGCCCCGGGGGGGTAACTATGGCTACACCTTC.

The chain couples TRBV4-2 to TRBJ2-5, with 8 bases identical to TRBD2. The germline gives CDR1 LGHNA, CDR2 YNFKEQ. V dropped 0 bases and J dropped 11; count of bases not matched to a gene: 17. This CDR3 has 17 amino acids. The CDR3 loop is CASSQDGGLDTYNEQYF. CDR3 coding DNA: TGTGCCAGCAGCCAAGATGGGGGACTAGACACCTACAATGAGCAGTACTTC.